This TCR beta chain originates from a study of blood T cell repertoires in COVID-19. Study summary: COVID-19 samples, acute and convalescent, were from the United States, Italy and Spain. Sources were T cells, B-cell-depleted T cells, or PBMCs; the material itself was cDNA or gDNA.

In the original workflow: Estimation of nucleated cell counts relied on the amplification of reference gene primers. The repertoire was sequenced with immunoSEQ multiplex PCR; TCRdb's copy has only in-frame clones and lacks some. V, J and clone size are those of that table, while D and trimming were read from the DNA. The sample gives 130,000 to 150,000 clones, about 76% of which show up once; about 7.5% is in the top ten. The CDR3 runs to 14 residues. The V and J ends lost 1 base and 3 bases, in that order; junction bases with no gene match: 3. Germline lookup yields CDR1 SGHKS and CDR2 YYEKEE (reference sequence).

Material: peripheral blood. The gene calls are TRBV5-5 and TRBJ1-1, with TRBD1 matching over 7 bases. The source is a human donor in a cohort sampled during active COVID-19. CDR3 in amino acids: CASSLTGVDTEAFF. The DNA of the CDR3 is TGTGCCAGCAGCTTGACAGGGGTGGACACTGAAGCTTTCTTT.